The clone carrying this T cell receptor (beta chain) was counted once. The antigen is unknown. The length of the CDR3 is 13 residues. The V segment lost 3 bases and the J segment 3 bases; nucleotides outside the gene matches: 1. CDR1 is MDHEN and CDR2 is SYDVKM in the germline V gene. These data originate in a study of cytomegalovirus exposure and HLA in healthy donors. Study details: As an earlier analysis found, roughly 180 million T cells yielded about 120 million unique TCR beta sequences.

Study-level points and caveats: Some public TCRs appeared in many individuals, while most sequences were rare. With later analysis, a missense DCLRE1C variant became linked to TCR beta V- and J-gene trimming.

Researchers ran the PCR with 60 Vbeta and 13 Jbeta primers. Clones were read by immunoSEQ multiplex PCR, and TCRdb kept only the in-frame ones, dropping some. The sample yields 180,000 or so clones, 60% to 85% seen once. Source material: PBMCs. The V gene is TRBV28, the J gene TRBJ1-1; 7 bases align to TRBD1. The clonotype comes from a female donor in good health and CMV-seronegative. The CDR3 nucleotides read TGTGCCAGCAGTTTCAGGGGGTACACTGAAGCTTTCTTT. Its translation: CASSFRGYTEAFF.